The 8 T cell receptor beta chains presented below share a single source sample, sequenced in a study of human thymus T cells. The method was immunoSEQ multiplex PCR; TCRdb's version includes in-frame clones alone and lacks a portion of them. Of some 120,000 clones listed, around 95% are singletons. Thymus tissue for the work was resected from patients undergoing corrective heart surgery. Sequencing was performed on thymus tissue. These receptors all stem from a boy less than two years old with a congenital heart defect but otherwise immunologically healthy.

This clone appeared once. The chain couples TRBV19 to TRBJ1-4; no reliable D call. CDR1 is LNHDA, CDR2 SQIVND, per germline (reference sequence). This CDR3 contains 13 residues. Trimming stripped 3 bases from V and 4 bases from J, with 6 bases between. The CDR3 coding sequence is TGTGCCAGTAGTATCAGGAGTAATGAAAAACTGTTTTTT. This translates into CASSIRSNEKLFF. Filled out from reference TRBV19 and TRBJ1-4, the complete variable domain reads DGGITQSPKYLFRKEGQNVTLSCEQNLNHDAMYWYRQDPGQGLRLIYYSQIVNDFQKGDIAEGYSVSREKKESFPLTVTSAQKNPTAFYLCASSIRSNEKLFFGSGTQLSVL.

V usage is TRBV5-6 and J usage is TRBJ1-2; 7 nucleotides match TRBD1. Germline lookup yields CDR1 SGHDT and CDR2 YYEEEE. The CDR3 totals 12 residues. The V gene end was trimmed by 3 bases and the J gene end by 13 bases; junction bases not matched to a gene: 9. CDR3 in DNA: TGTGCCAGCAGCTGGGAAGACAGGGCTAGCACCTTC. This sequence encodes CASSWEDRASTF.

The V gene is TRBV6-1, the J gene TRBJ1-4; 7 nucleotides agree with TRBD1. After removal of 4 bases from V and 4 bases from J, the junction contained 6 bases not matched to a gene. Germline V gene data show CDR1 as MNHNS and CDR2 as SASEGT. This CDR3 has 15 residues. In nucleotides, the CDR3 is TGTGCCAGCAGTGCGCAGGGGGGGGTTAATGAAAAACTGTTTTTT. The encoded protein is CASSAQGGVNEKLFF.

The chain is built from TRBV18 and TRBJ2-1; 9 bases are shared with TRBD2. Germline loops: CDR1 KGHSH, CDR2 LQKENI. The CDR3 is 16 amino acids. V lost 0 bases and J lost 5; bases outside the gene matches: 5. In nucleotides, the CDR3 is TGTGCCAGCTCACCACCCCCGCGGGGGGGGGACAATGAGCAGTTCTTC. Translating gives CASSPPPRGGDNEQFF.

The chain links TRBV21-1 to TRBJ2-1; the D segment call TRBD1 is taken from the table without a DNA check. TRBV21-1 is a listed pseudogene. The CDR3 consists of 11 residues. The CDR3 DNA sequence: TGTGCCAAGGACACATGCAATGAGCAGTTCTTC. Translating it yields CAKDTCNEQFF.

The chain recombines TRBV25-1 with TRBJ2-3; D could derive from TRBD1 or TRBD2 (5 bases each). Between the trimmed V and J ends, which lost 2 bases and 2 bases, there was a span of 11 bases. The CDR3 is 15 residues long. CDR1 and CDR2 from the germline V gene are MGHDK and SYGVNS. The CDR3 protein is CASSEAQGDTDTQYF. In DNA, the CDR3 is TGTGCCAGCAGTGAAGCCCAGGGAGACACAGATACGCAGTATTTT.

The chain has TRBV5-6 and TRBJ1-2; TRBD1 matches 7 bases. From germline, CDR1 is SGHDT and CDR2 YYEEEE. The junction had 6 bases not matched to a gene; V was cut back by 6 bases and J by 4 bases. This CDR3 has 13 residues. The DNA for the CDR3 is TGTGCCAGCACCCCGGACAGGTCCTATGGCTACACCTTC. It encodes CASTPDRSYGYTF.

This sequence joins TRBV4-1 and TRBJ2-3; 7 nucleotides line up with TRBD1. Looked up from germline, CDR1 is MGHRA and CDR2 is YSYEKL. V lost 3 bases and J lost 2; bases outside the gene matches: 5. The CDR3 runs to 15 residues. In DNA form, the CDR3 reads TGCGCCAGCAGCCACTATGGACAGGTCACAGATACGCAGTATTTT. It is translated as CASSHYGQVTDTQYF.